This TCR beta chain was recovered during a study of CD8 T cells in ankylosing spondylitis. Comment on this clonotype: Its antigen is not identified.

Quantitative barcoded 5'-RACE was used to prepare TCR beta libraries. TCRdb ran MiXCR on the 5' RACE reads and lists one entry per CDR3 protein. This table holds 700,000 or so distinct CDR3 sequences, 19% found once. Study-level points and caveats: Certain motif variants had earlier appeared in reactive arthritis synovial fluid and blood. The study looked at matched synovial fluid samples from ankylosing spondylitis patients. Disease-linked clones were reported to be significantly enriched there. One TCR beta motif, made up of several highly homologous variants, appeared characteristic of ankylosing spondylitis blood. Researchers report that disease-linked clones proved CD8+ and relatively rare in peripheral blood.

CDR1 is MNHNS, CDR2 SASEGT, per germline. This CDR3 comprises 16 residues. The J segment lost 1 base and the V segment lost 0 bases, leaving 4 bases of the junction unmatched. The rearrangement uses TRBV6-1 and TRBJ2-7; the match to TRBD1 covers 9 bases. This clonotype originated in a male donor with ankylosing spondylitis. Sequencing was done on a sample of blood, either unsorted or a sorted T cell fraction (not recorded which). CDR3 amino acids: CASSEAAGTGSYEQYF. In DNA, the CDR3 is TGTGCCAGCAGTGAAGCCGCCGGGACAGGGTCCTACGAGCAGTACTTC.